The present T cell receptor beta chain was sequenced within a study of cytomegalovirus exposure and HLA in healthy donors. The CDR3 spans 14 residues. The germline V and J ends were trimmed by 1 base and 7 bases, with 11 bases remaining between them. From germline, CDR1 is LNHDA and CDR2 SQIVND (reference sequence). 13 Jbeta primers and 60 Vbeta primers were used for the PCR. Sequencing used immunoSEQ multiplex PCR; TCRdb keeps in-frame clones, though not all of them. Of about 130,000 clones in the sample, about four fifths were seen once. Input material: PBMCs. The TCR sequence derives from a woman aged 55-70 years in good health and CMV-seropositive. This chain connects TRBV19 to TRBJ1-5; D possibly corresponds to TRBD1 (5 bases). CDR3 loop: CASSIGQGTQPQHF. Here the CDR3 DNA reads TGTGCCAGTAGTATAGGGCAGGGAACACAGCCCCAGCATTTT.